Listed below are T cell receptor beta chains from one sample, sequenced in a study of blood T cell repertoires in COVID-19. This table comes from immunoSEQ multiplex PCR, and its TCRdb copy is limited to in-frame clones, with some not included. The table has around 70,000 clones, more than 85% seen once. Sequenced input: peripheral blood. These receptors originate from an older woman with active COVID-19. Both conserved end residues are part of each CDR3. The D gene is left open where the match is weak. Clone sizes are given selectively: once, few, many, or a class where the clone is expanded.

v_call,j_call,clone_size,d_call,cdr3_aa,cdr3_nt
TRBV12-3/TRBV12-4,TRBJ2-1,-,-,CASSSAPGEGQFF,TGTGCCAGCAGTTCTGCTCCCGGAGAGGGGCAGTTCTTC
TRBV30,TRBJ1-4,-,-,CAWSPIKLNPTNEKLFF,TGTGCCTGGAGTCCGATAAAACTAAACCCAACTAATGAAAAACTGTTTTTT
TRBV3-1/TRBV3-2,TRBJ2-3,-,-,CASSQVGGRADTQYF,TGTGCCAGCAGCCAAGTTGGGGGCCGGGCAGATACGCAGTATTTT
TRBV14,TRBJ2-5,-,-,CASSHLGAGEETQYF,TGTGCCAGCAGCCACCTGGGGGCAGGGGAAGAGACCCAGTACTTC
TRBV7-2,TRBJ1-5,few,-,CASSPRQTYQPQHF,TGTGCCAGCAGCCCTCGACAGACTTATCAGCCCCAGCATTTT
TRBV10-1,TRBJ1-2,-,-,CASGTGRYGYTF,TGCGCCAGCGGAACAGGGAGATATGGCTACACCTTC
TRBV4-1,TRBJ2-5,-,-,CASSQVYGRDQETQYF,TGCGCCAGCAGCCAGGTCTATGGACGGGATCAAGAGACCCAGTACTTC
TRBV2,TRBJ2-7,-,-,CASSEAGRFPYEQYF,TGTGCCAGCAGTGAAGCCGGCAGGTTCCCCTACGAGCAGTACTTC
TRBV30,TRBJ1-5,-,TRBD1,CAWSWGQGERQPQHF,TGTGCCTGGAGTTGGGGACAGGGTGAGAGACAGCCCCAGCATTTT
TRBV7-9,TRBJ2-1,-,TRBD2,CASSFWTRRYEQFF,TGTGCCAGCAGCTTCTGGACTAGGAGATATGAGCAGTTCTTC
TRBV15,TRBJ2-5,-,TRBD2,CATSRDRAGGEETQYF,TGTGCCACCAGCAGAGATCGGGCGGGAGGAGAAGAGACCCAGTACTTC
TRBV21-1,TRBJ2-1,-,-,CASSNSGAFTFLSYNEQFF,TGTGCCAGCAGCAATAGCGGCGCATTCACTTTTCTCTCCTACAATGAGCAGTTCTTC
TRBV5-4,TRBJ2-7,-,-,CASTFGTGAKEQYF,TGTGCCAGCACCTTCGGGACGGGAGCCAAAGAGCAGTACTTC
TRBV11-3,TRBJ1-1,-,-,CASSPTTGISNTEAFF,TGTGCCAGCAGTCCCACGACCGGGATCTCGAACACTGAAGCTTTCTTT
TRBV5-1,TRBJ2-5,-,TRBD2,CASSLAVAGVVGETQYF,TGCGCCAGCAGCTTGGCGGTAGCGGGGGTAGTAGGAGAGACCCAGTACTTC
TRBV5-1,TRBJ2-2,few,TRBD1,CASSSKPPGQGTGELFF,TGCGCCAGCAGTTCTAAACCCCCTGGACAGGGGACCGGGGAGCTGTTTTTT
TRBV9,TRBJ1-5,-,-,CAVGGWDGDNQPQHF,TGTGCCGTCGGGGGATGGGACGGTGACAATCAGCCCCAGCATTTT
TRBV5-1,TRBJ2-1,-,TRBD2,CASSSLSGTRVF,TGCGCCAGCAGCTCGCTATCCGGGACTAGGGTCTTC
TRBV27,TRBJ2-1,-,TRBD2,CASSVGTSGYLSSYNEQFF,TGTGCCAGCAGTGTCGGGACTAGCGGCTACTTAAGCTCCTACAATGAGCAGTTCTTC
TRBV27,TRBJ1-1,-,-,CASSFGRQGFTEAFF,TGTGCCAGCAGTTTCGGGAGGCAGGGGTTCACTGAAGCTTTCTTT
TRBV25-1,TRBJ2-5,-,-,CASSKTYDGTQYF,TGTGCCAGCAGTAAAACCTATGATGGGACCCAGTACTTC
TRBV5-4,TRBJ1-2,-,TRBD1,CASSEGGVNIYGYTF,TGTGCCAGCAGCGAAGGGGGCGTCAATATCTATGGCTACACCTTC
TRBV12-3/TRBV12-4,TRBJ2-3,once,-,CASSFSWADTQYF,TGTGCCAGCAGTTTCTCCTGGGCTGATACGCAGTATTTT
TRBV11-2,TRBJ1-5,-,-,CASSRDYRVRNQPQHF,TGTGCCAGCAGCCGGGACTACAGGGTAAGGAATCAGCCCCAGCATTTT
TRBV6-2/TRBV6-3,TRBJ2-1,-,-,CASSHGTALEQFF,TGTGCCAGCAGTCACGGGACTGCCCTGGAGCAGTTCTTC
TRBV6-5,TRBJ1-2,-,TRBD1,CASLGQGNGYTF,TGTGCCAGCTTGGGACAGGGGAATGGCTACACCTTC
TRBV27,TRBJ1-3,-,TRBD1,CASSIGQGFGGNTIYF,TGTGCCAGCAGTATTGGACAGGGGTTCGGTGGAAACACCATATATTTT
TRBV6-5,TRBJ1-1,-,-,CASGRSGTEAFF,TGTGCCAGCGGCCGGTCGGGCACTGAAGCTTTCTTT